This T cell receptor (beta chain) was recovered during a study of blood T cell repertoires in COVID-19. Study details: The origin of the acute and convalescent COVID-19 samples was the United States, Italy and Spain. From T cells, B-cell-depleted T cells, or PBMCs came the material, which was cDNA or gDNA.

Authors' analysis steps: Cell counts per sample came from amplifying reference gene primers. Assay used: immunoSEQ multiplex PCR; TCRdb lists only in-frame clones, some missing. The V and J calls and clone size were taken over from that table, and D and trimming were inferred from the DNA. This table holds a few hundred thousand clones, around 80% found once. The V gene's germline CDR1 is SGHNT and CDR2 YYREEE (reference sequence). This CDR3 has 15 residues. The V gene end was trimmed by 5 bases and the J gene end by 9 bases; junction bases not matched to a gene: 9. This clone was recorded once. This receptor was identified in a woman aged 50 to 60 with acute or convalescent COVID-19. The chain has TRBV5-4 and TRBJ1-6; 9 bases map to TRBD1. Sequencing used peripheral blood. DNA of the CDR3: TGTGCCAGCAGTCCCGGGACAGGGAGTAGTTCACCCCTCCACTTT. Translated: CASSPGTGSSSPLHF.